This is a list of T cell receptor beta chains from one sample in a study of T cells after somatic rescue of genetic block. Profiling relied on immunoSEQ multiplex PCR, and the TCRdb table lists in-frame clones only, not all of them. The repertoire holds 70,000 to 95,000 clones, with about 90% as singletons. The specimen was peripheral blood mononuclear cells (PBMCs). The source of these receptors is a woman under 30. Both conserved end residues are part of each CDR3. D genes are given only for firm matches.

CDR3aa: CASSLEAGSGELFF
CDR3nt: TGTGCCAGCAGCTTAGAGGCCGGTAGCGGGGAGCTGTTTTTT
j_gene: TRBJ2-2
v_gene: TRBV7-9
d_gene: NA

CDR3aa: CASTSRDRGVGGQPQHF
CDR3nt: TGTGCCAGCACGTCCCGGGACAGGGGGGTCGGTGGTCAGCCCCAGCATTTT
j_gene: TRBJ1-5
v_gene: TRBV2
d_gene: TRBD1

CDR3aa: CASSTGQGMGDTQYF
CDR3nt: TGTGCCAGCAGCACGGGACAGGGGATGGGAGATACGCAGTATTTT
j_gene: TRBJ2-3
v_gene: TRBV5-4
d_gene: TRBD1

CDR3aa: CASSLLGTRYEQYF
CDR3nt: TGTGCCAGCAGTTTATTGGGGACCCGCTACGAGCAGTACTTC
j_gene: TRBJ2-7
v_gene: TRBV28
d_gene: NA

CDR3aa: CASSGGGPSLHEQYF
CDR3nt: TGTGCCAGCAGTGGAGGGGGACCCTCCCTCCACGAGCAGTACTTC
j_gene: TRBJ2-7
v_gene: TRBV2
d_gene: NA

CDR3aa: CASNAAPNANVLTF
CDR3nt: TGCGCCAGCAACGCAGCCCCTAATGCCAACGTCCTGACTTTC
j_gene: TRBJ2-6
v_gene: TRBV5-1
d_gene: NA

CDR3aa: CASSLGGSGSGGNEQFF
CDR3nt: TGTGCCAGCAGCTTGGGTGGTAGCGGGAGTGGGGGCAATGAGCAGTTCTTC
j_gene: TRBJ2-1
v_gene: TRBV5-5
d_gene: TRBD2

CDR3aa: CASSMGSGANVLTF
CDR3nt: TGTGCCAGTAGTATGGGGTCCGGGGCCAACGTCCTGACTTTC
j_gene: TRBJ2-6
v_gene: TRBV19
d_gene: NA

CDR3aa: CASSLAEQEANYGYTF
CDR3nt: TGTGCCAGCAGCTTAGCCGAACAGGAAGCTAACTATGGCTACACCTTC
j_gene: TRBJ1-2
v_gene: TRBV7-8
d_gene: NA

CDR3aa: CASSFAPPSASSYNEQFF
CDR3nt: TGTGCCAGTAGTTTCGCCCCCCCTAGCGCGAGCTCCTACAATGAGCAGTTCTTC
j_gene: TRBJ2-1
v_gene: TRBV19
d_gene: NA

CDR3aa: CASSFGQRRLVSYEQYF
CDR3nt: TGTGCCAGCTCCTTCGGCCAGCGGCGTCTGGTCTCGTACGAGCAGTACTTC
j_gene: TRBJ2-7
v_gene: TRBV7-8
d_gene: NA

CDR3aa: CASSRGLEWGLTDTQYF
CDR3nt: TGCGCCAGCAGCCGCGGACTAGAATGGGGACTCACAGATACGCAGTATTTT
j_gene: TRBJ2-3
v_gene: TRBV5-1
d_gene: TRBD2

CDR3aa: CSGSLADYNEQFF
CDR3nt: TGCAGCGGAAGTCTAGCGGACTACAATGAGCAGTTCTTC
j_gene: TRBJ2-1
v_gene: TRBV29-1
d_gene: TRBD2

CDR3aa: CASSFRGSGTEAFF
CDR3nt: TGTGCCAGCAGCTTCAGAGGGTCCGGTACTGAAGCTTTCTTT
j_gene: TRBJ1-1
v_gene: TRBV7-9
d_gene: NA

CDR3aa: CARSRGQKETQYF
CDR3nt: TGTGCCCGCTCCCGGGGACAGAAAGAGACCCAGTACTTC
j_gene: TRBJ2-5
v_gene: TRBV30
d_gene: TRBD1

CDR3aa: CASSAEATYEQYF
CDR3nt: TGTGCCAGCAGTGCGGAGGCTACCTACGAGCAGTACTTC
j_gene: TRBJ2-7
v_gene: TRBV6-1
d_gene: NA

CDR3aa: CASSLRQGISDGSNQPQHF
CDR3nt: TGTGCCAGCAGCTTACGACAGGGTATATCCGACGGTAGCAATCAGCCCCAGCATTTT
j_gene: TRBJ1-5
v_gene: TRBV5-6
d_gene: TRBD1

CDR3aa: CASGLVLGRATQPQHF
CDR3nt: TGTGCTAGTGGTTTGGTACTAGGGAGGGCGACTCAGCCCCAGCATTTT
j_gene: TRBJ1-5
v_gene: TRBV12-5
d_gene: NA

CDR3aa: CASSEELANPYNEQFF
CDR3nt: TGTGCCAGCAGTGAAGAACTAGCGAACCCCTACAATGAGCAGTTCTTC
j_gene: TRBJ2-1
v_gene: TRBV6-1
d_gene: TRBD2

CDR3aa: CASSQVGAATEAFF
CDR3nt: TGCGCCAGCAGCCAAGTAGGGGCTGCAACTGAAGCTTTCTTT
j_gene: TRBJ1-1
v_gene: TRBV4-3
d_gene: NA

CDR3aa: CASSTRQGAVPEQYF
CDR3nt: TGTGCCAGCAGTACCCGACAGGGGGCAGTCCCCGAGCAGTACTTC
j_gene: TRBJ2-7
v_gene: TRBV27
d_gene: TRBD1

CDR3aa: CASSFYQGQRTGELFF
CDR3nt: TGTGCCAGCAGTTTTTACCAGGGACAGCGCACCGGGGAGCTGTTTTTT
j_gene: TRBJ2-2
v_gene: TRBV27
d_gene: TRBD1

CDR3aa: CASNTGTENSPLHF
CDR3nt: TGTGCCAGCAACACCGGGACAGAAAATTCACCCCTCCACTTT
j_gene: TRBJ1-6
v_gene: TRBV6-4
d_gene: TRBD1